Below are 30 T cell receptor beta chains sequenced from a single sample in a study of beta chain features in type 1 diabetes. Isolated RNA was reverse transcribed in full, so expressed TCRB transcripts were sequenced. Profiled with immunoSEQ multiplex PCR; TCRdb holds only in-frame clones, not every one. The data show some 160,000 clones, 6.5% to 10% seen once. No antigen has been identified for these receptors. General study points: Shortening that was moderate but significant affected the TCRB CDR3s of Type 1 diabetes patients in all four CD4+ subsets.

Sequences were obtained from central memory CD4+ T cells from blood. The source is a woman aged 18-29 years with type 1 diabetes.

This clone was counted between two and nine times. Other DNA sequences in this specimen translate into the identical CDR3. The chain uses TRBV7-9 and TRBJ2-7; D not certain. The germline gives CDR1 SEHNR, CDR2 FQNEAQ (reference sequence). The CDR3 runs 11 residues. Trimming removed 6 bases from V and 4 bases from J, with 7 bases in between. The CDR3 bases are TGTGCCAGCAGTCCTGAGTACGAGCAGTACTTC. Translation gives CASSPEYEQYF.

The chain couples TRBV5-4 to TRBJ2-5; TRBD1 matches 8 bases. J was trimmed by 1 base and V by 3 bases; bases with no gene match: 5. CDR3 length equals 15 residues. Germline lookup yields CDR1 SGHNT and CDR2 YYREEE (reference sequence). The CDR3 DNA reads TGTGCCAGCAGCTCCCGGACAGGGACCCAAGAGACCCAGTACTTC. This sequence encodes CASSSRTGTQETQYF.

The chain links TRBV30 to TRBJ2-3, with 9 positions matching TRBD2. J was trimmed by 0 bases and V by 2 bases; bases with no gene match: 3. The CDR3 length is 15 residues. CDR1 is GTSNPN, CDR2 SVGIG, per germline (reference sequence). The CDR3 region is CAWSPAGGSTDTQYF. CDR3 DNA: TGTGCCTGGAGTCCGGCGGGGGGGAGCACAGATACGCAGTATTTT.

J is TRBJ2-1 and V is TRBV13; D might be TRBD2 (5 bases). The CDR3 has 12 amino acids. The ends were cut back, 3 bases at V and 7 bases at J, with 7 bases in the middle. The germline V gene encodes CDR1 PRHDT and CDR2 FYEKMQ (reference sequence). CDR3 coding DNA: TGTGCCAGCAGCTTCGGGGTTAATGAGCAGTTCTTC. It is translated as CASSFGVNEQFF.

Worth noting for this clone: Other DNA variants within this sample encode the same CDR3. This chain joins TRBV10-2 and TRBJ1-1, with D hard to call. The V end was cut by 2 bases, the J end by 3 bases, with 7 bases between. The CDR3 consists of 13 residues. Germline assignment: CDR1 WSHSY and CDR2 SAAADI. CDR3 residues: CASSEEGYTEAFF. For the CDR3, the DNA is TGCGCCAGCAGTGAGGAGGGATACACTGAAGCTTTCTTT.

The chain has TRBV7-2 and TRBJ2-7; 7 nucleotides match TRBD1. V was pared by 4 bases and J by 4 bases, with 4 bases of the junction left unmatched. CDR3 length equals 13 residues. Germline-derived CDR1 and CDR2 are SGHTA and FQGNSA. CDR3 DNA: TGTGCCAGCAGCTACAGGGGTGCATACGAGCAGTACTTC. Protein: CASSYRGAYEQYF.

CDR3 sequence reads: CASSFLPGQGAYEQFF. CDR3 nucleotides: TGTGCCAGCAGCTTCCTACCGGGACAGGGGGCATATGAGCAGTTCTTC. This chain uses TRBV11-3 with TRBJ2-1; 12 positions agree with TRBD1. The CDR3 is 16 amino acids. In germline, CDR1 is SGHNT, CDR2 YENEEA. V gave up 3 bases and J gave up 8 bases; unmatched junction bases: 8.

The chain uses TRBV21-1 and TRBJ1-1. TRBV21-1 is deemed a pseudogene. The CDR3 length is 16 residues. The CDR3 here is CASSIGGRQANTEAFF. The CDR3 bases are TGTGCCAGCAGCATTGGGGGGAGACAAGCGAACACTGAAGCTTTCTTT.

The V gene is TRBV7-2, the J gene TRBJ1-6, with D perhaps TRBD1 (6 bases). Germline V gene lookup returns CDR1 SGHTA and CDR2 FQGNSA. The CDR3 is 14 amino acids. V was clipped by 3 bases and J by 9 bases, with 12 bases between them. The CDR3 loop reads CASSFPGQFSPLHF. The CDR3 nucleotides are TGTGCCAGCAGCTTCCCAGGACAGTTTTCACCCCTCCACTTT.

The chain has TRBV28 and TRBJ2-1; 8 positions agree with TRBD2. In germline, CDR1 is MDHEN, CDR2 SYDVKM. V shed 5 bases, J shed 1 base, and the junction held 10 bases outside the gene matches. The CDR3 extends over 17 amino acids. As DNA, the CDR3 is TGTGCCAGCAGTCCAAAGATAACTAGCGGATCCTACAATGAGCAGTTCTTC. Amino acid sequence: CASSPKITSGSYNEQFF.

This clone was counted a few times. The chain recombines TRBV4-2 with TRBJ2-7; TRBD1 aligns across 9 bases. V was clipped by 0 bases and J by 3 bases; unmatched bases: 6. CDR1 and CDR2 (germline): LGHNA, YNFKEQ. The CDR3 sequence is 16 residues long. CDR3 sequence reads: CASSQDPGQGFYEQYF. Here the CDR3 DNA reads TGTGCCAGCAGCCAAGATCCGGGACAGGGTTTCTACGAGCAGTACTTC.

This clone was observed a handful of times. The V call is TRBV4-3, the J call TRBJ2-3, with no clear D. The germline gives CDR1 LGHNA, CDR2 YSLEER. The CDR3 is 16 residues long. V lost 2 bases and J 0 bases, leaving 12 bases between the germline ends. CDR3 DNA: TGCGCCAGCAGCCAAAATAGCTTATCTAGCACAGATACGCAGTATTTT. It specifies CASSQNSLSSTDTQYF.

V and J are TRBV4-2 and TRBJ1-3; a weak D match, TRBD1 (5 bases). This CDR3 comprises 15 residues. Germline V gene sequence: CDR1 LGHNA, CDR2 YNFKEQ. Deletions cut 4 bases from V and 0 bases from J, with 10 bases between. The CDR3, as DNA: TGTGCCAGCAGCCTAGACAGAACCTCTGGAAACACCATATATTTT. Translated, it gives CASSLDRTSGNTIYF.

V and J are TRBV19 and TRBJ1-1; weak D call: TRBD1 (5 bases). The germline V and J ends were trimmed by 6 bases and 0 bases, with 11 bases remaining between them. The CDR3 has 14 amino acids. Germline V gene lookup returns CDR1 LNHDA and CDR2 SQIVND (reference sequence). The CDR3 region is CASREGTVNTEAFF. The CDR3 bases are TGTGCCAGTAGGGAGGGGACCGTGAACACTGAAGCTTTCTTT.

This clone has just a few counts. Distinct nucleotide sequences in the sample also encode this CDR3. V is TRBV7-3 and J is TRBJ1-1; D might be TRBD1 (6 bases). With 4 bases removed from V and 1 base from J, the gap between germline ends came to 7 bases. From germline, CDR1 is SGHTA and CDR2 FQGTGA. This CDR3 has 13 amino acids. CDR3 bases: TGTGCCAGCAGCTCGGACAGGAACACTGAAGCTTTCTTT. It encodes CASSSDRNTEAFF. Full variable domain (remainder filled in from reference TRBV7-3 and TRBJ1-1): GAGVSQTPSNKVTEKGKYVELRCDPISGHTALYWYRQSLGQGPEFLIYFQGTGAADDSGLPNDRFFAVRPEGSVSTLKIQRTERGDSAVYLCASSSDRNTEAFFGQGTRLTVV.

This clone was recorded a few times. The V gene is TRBV14, the J gene TRBJ2-7; 8 bases align to TRBD1. Germline V lookup: CDR1 SGHDN, CDR2 FVKESK. With V trimmed by 4 bases and J by 6 bases, 5 bases remained unmatched. The CDR3 has 13 amino acids. The CDR3 coding sequence is TGTGCCAGCAGCCCCCTGACAGGGGCCGAGCAGTACTTC. Amino acid sequence: CASSPLTGAEQYF.

In this sample, this clone turned up many times. Other DNA sequences in the sample encode the same CDR3. The chain carries TRBV7-2 and TRBJ2-7; D is possibly TRBD2 (5 bases). CDR3 length equals 14 residues. Germline V gene lookup returns CDR1 SGHTA and CDR2 FQGNSA. Trimming removed 2 bases at V and 1 base at J, with 9 bases between. CDR3 sequence (DNA): TGTGCCAGCAGCTTATCCTCGGGGTCCTACGAGCAGTACTTC. It specifies CASSLSSGSYEQYF.

This clone turned up a few times. The genes are TRBV7-2 and TRBJ2-2; no firm D call. The CDR3 spans 13 residues. With 5 bases removed from V and 7 bases from J, the gap between germline ends came to 11 bases. Germline loops: CDR1 SGHTA, CDR2 FQGNSA. In nucleotides, the CDR3 is TGTGCCAGCAGCCGAGATTCAGGCGGGGAGCTGTTTTTT. This encodes CASSRDSGGELFF.

The rearrangement uses TRBV25-1 and TRBJ2-1, with TRBD2 matching over 9 bases. The CDR3 runs 15 residues. The V gene end was trimmed by 6 bases and the J gene end by 8 bases; junction bases not matched to a gene: 11. Germline CDR1 is MGHDK and CDR2 is SYGVNS. As DNA, the CDR3 is TGTGCCAGCAGCCCAAAGCGGGAGGTTTTGTATGAGCAGTTCTTC. This codes for CASSPKREVLYEQFF.

The chain is built from TRBV6-5 and TRBJ1-5; D is unclear. The CDR3 extends over 15 amino acids. Trimming took off 6 bases at V and 3 bases at J, with 15 bases between the two ends. Germline V gives CDR1 MNHEY, CDR2 SVGAGI. The CDR3 here is CASRTTSGLNQPQHF. CDR3 bases: TGTGCCAGCAGGACCACCTCCGGACTCAATCAGCCCCAGCATTTT.

V usage is TRBV5-8 and J usage is TRBJ2-7; 8 bases line up with TRBD1. The CDR3 covers 15 residues. Germline V gene lookup returns CDR1 SGHTS and CDR2 YDEGEE. V lost 0 bases to trimming and J lost 2 bases; unmatched junction nucleotides: 4. CDR3 amino acids: CASSLGQGMTYEQYF. The CDR3 DNA reads TGTGCCAGCAGCTTGGGACAGGGGATGACCTACGAGCAGTACTTC.

This clone was found a few times. The chain carries TRBV2 and TRBJ2-1, with D perhaps matching TRBD1 (6 bases). V was cut by 5 bases and J by 6 bases, with 17 bases left in between. This CDR3 comprises 15 residues. Germline V lookup: CDR1 SNHLY, CDR2 FYNNEI. The CDR3, as DNA: TGTGCCAGCAGTCGAACAGGGCCGATCGGCAATGAGCAGTTCTTC. Encoded protein: CASSRTGPIGNEQFF.

The V gene is TRBV18, the J gene TRBJ2-1, with D possibly being TRBD1 (5 bases). V shed 3 bases and J shed 2 bases, with 11 bases lying between them. The CDR3 has 15 amino acids. Per the germline V gene, CDR1 is KGHSH and CDR2 is LQKENI. The DNA for the CDR3 is TGTGCCAGCTCACCGGTACAGGAGACCTACAATGAGCAGTTCTTC. This translates into CASSPVQETYNEQFF.

The chain has TRBV27 and TRBJ1-1; no clear D gene. The V and J ends lost 8 bases and 0 bases respectively, with 7 bases between them. CDR3 length equals 12 residues. Germline lookup yields CDR1 MNHEY and CDR2 SMNVEV (reference sequence). CDR3 DNA sequence: TGTGCCAGCGGCACCGTGAACACTGAAGCTTTCTTT. This gives the protein CASGTVNTEAFF.

This clone was seen a few times. The chain combines TRBV9 with TRBJ2-5, with D perhaps TRBD1 (5 bases). This CDR3 has 14 amino acids. CDR1 is SGDLS, CDR2 YYNGEE, per germline. V dropped 3 bases and J dropped 1 base, with 10 bases sitting between them. CDR3 residues: CASSGGRAQETQYF. The CDR3 coding sequence is TGTGCCAGCAGCGGGGGCCGGGCCCAAGAGACCCAGTACTTC.

This clone was found a few times. The chain employs TRBV10-3 and TRBJ2-3; TRBD2 might be the D (6 bases). Looked up from germline, CDR1 is ENHRY and CDR2 is SYGVKD. The CDR3 is made up of 15 amino acids. The V and J ends lost 3 bases and 1 base respectively, with 11 bases between them. The CDR3 here is CAISDGGSRTDTQYF. Written as DNA, the CDR3 is TGTGCCATCAGTGATGGGGGGTCGCGCACAGATACGCAGTATTTT.

The chain uses TRBV7-2 and TRBJ2-5; the D gene is possibly TRBD1 (5 bases). The V gene's germline CDR1 is SGHTA and CDR2 FQGNSA. This CDR3 spans 14 amino acids. Trimming removed 5 bases at V and 2 bases at J, with 12 bases between. The CDR3: CASSKDSEQETQYF. Written as DNA, the CDR3 is TGTGCCAGCAGCAAAGACAGTGAACAAGAGACCCAGTACTTC. The entire variable domain, with the rest obtained from reference TRBV7-2 and TRBJ2-5, is as follows: GAGVSQSPSNKVTEKGKDVELRCDPISGHTALYWYRQSLGQGLEFLIYFQGNSAPDKSGLPSDRFSAERTGGSVSTLTIQRTQQEDSAVYLCASSKDSEQETQYFGPGTRLLVL.

This chain joins TRBV2 and TRBJ2-5; possibly TRBD1 for D (6 bases). Per germline, CDR1 SNHLY and CDR2 FYNNEI. Trimming shortened V by 7 bases and J by 2 bases, and 8 bases separated the two germline ends. The CDR3 is 12 residues long. CDR3 in amino acids: CASKRGQETQYF. CDR3 DNA sequence: TGTGCCAGCAAAAGGGGGCAAGAGACCCAGTACTTC.

This clone was detected many times. The chain joins TRBV29-1 to TRBJ2-1; 7 positions agree with TRBD2. The CDR3 sequence is 13 residues long. Trimming took 0 bases from V and 14 from J; bases not matched to a gene: 10. CDR1 is SQVTM, CDR2 ANQGSEA, per germline. CDR3 sequence: CSVEESGGSGKFF. The CDR3 region has the DNA TGCAGCGTTGAAGAGTCTGGCGGGAGTGGGAAGTTCTTC.

A few counts support this clone. Here the CDR3 DNA reads TGCGCCAGCAGCCAACAAGGACAGGGACTAGCGGGAAAGGAGACCCAGTACTTC. Amino acids: CASSQQGQGLAGKETQYF. The gene calls are TRBV4-1 and TRBJ2-5; TRBD2 matches 13 bases. The CDR3 totals 18 residues. V was pared by 2 bases and J by 5 bases, with 11 bases of the junction left unmatched. CDR1 MGHRA and CDR2 YSYEKL come from the germline V gene.